This TCR beta chain was recovered during a study of blood T cell repertoires in COVID-19. CDR1 is SNHLY, CDR2 FYNNEI, per germline. This CDR3 spans 14 amino acids. Trimming took 3 bases from V and 2 from J, leaving 11 bases between them. In Seattle, patients joined the study during active infection and were tracked longitudinally. Study processing details: Reference gene primer amplification gave nucleated cell count estimates. This table comes from immunoSEQ multiplex PCR, and its TCRdb copy is limited to in-frame clones, with some not included. The DNA gave D and trimming, while V, J and clone size come from that table. The data contain about 200,000 clones, 70% to 80% of them singletons. A single count supports this clone.

The origin of this receptor is a woman aged 40-49 years with COVID-19, enrolled during active disease. The chain combines TRBV2 with TRBJ2-7; tentative D call: TRBD2 (5 bases). Sequenced material: peripheral blood. The CDR3 sequence: CASSEDSRPYEQYF. In DNA, the CDR3 is TGTGCCAGCAGTGAGGACTCACGCCCCTACGAGCAGTACTTC.